This entry lists 21 T cell receptor beta chains sequenced from one sample in a study of cytomegalovirus exposure and HLA in healthy donors. PCR used 60 Vbeta primers and 13 Jbeta primers. Only in-frame clones appear in the TCRdb table, and some are missing; sequencing was by immunoSEQ multiplex PCR. There are under 150,000 clones in the sample; more than 65% occur only once, and roughly 1.8% lies in the top ten. The sample taken for sequencing was PBMCs. These receptors originate from a man between 18 and 35 years old in good health and CMV-seronegative.

The CDR3 here is CASSLVGTGTNYGYTF. Written as DNA, the CDR3 is TGTGCCAGCAGCTTAGTAGGTACCGGGACAAACTATGGCTACACCTTC. V gene TRBV11-2 combines with J gene TRBJ1-2; possibly TRBD1 for D (6 bases). Germline V gene lookup returns CDR1 SGHAT and CDR2 FQNNGV. Trimming took 1 base from V and 2 from J, leaving 14 bases between them. The CDR3 is 16 residues long. Variable domain in full (rest from reference TRBV11-2 and TRBJ1-2): EAGVAQSPRYKIIEKRQSVAFWCNPISGHATLYWYQQILGQGPKLLIQFQNNGVVDDSQLPKDRFSAERLKGVDSTLKIQPAKLEDSAVYLCASSLVGTGTNYGYTFGSGTRLTVV.

This chain connects TRBV6-6 to TRBJ2-5; 7 nucleotides align to TRBD1. The DNA end favors TRBJ2-7, so the J call may be wrong. CDR1 MNHNY and CDR2 SVGAGI come from the germline V gene (reference sequence). The CDR3 contains 14 residues. The CDR3 region has the DNA TGTGCCAGCACCCTGCAGGGGGTAGACTACGAGCAGTACTTC. This gives the protein CASTLQGVDYEQYF.

CDR3 protein: CASSLVGGGDEQYF. The CDR3 region has the DNA TGTGCCAGCAGCTTAGTAGGAGGGGGGGACGAGCAGTACTTC. V and J are TRBV7-9 and TRBJ2-7; a possible D gene is TRBD2 (7 bases). The V and J ends lost 1 base and 5 bases respectively, with 12 bases between them. The CDR3 is 14 amino acids. The germline V gene has CDR1 SEHNR and CDR2 FQNEAQ (reference sequence).

The chain joins TRBV5-1 to TRBJ2-7; TRBD1 matches at 9 bases. Trimming removed 4 bases from V and 5 bases from J; junction bases left unmatched: 7. Germline V gene lookup returns CDR1 SGHRS and CDR2 YFSETQ. The CDR3 runs to 14 residues. CDR3 sequence: CASSTQTGGHEQYF. The CDR3 region has the DNA TGCGCCAGCAGCACCCAGACAGGGGGACACGAGCAGTACTTC.

This clone was recorded once. The genes are TRBV6-6 and TRBJ1-1; maybe TRBD1 (5 bases). There are 16 residues in the CDR3. The V end lost 6 bases, the J end lost 0 bases, and 17 bases lay between the germline ends. Germline CDR1 MNHNY, CDR2 SVGAGI (reference sequence). As DNA, the CDR3 is TGTGCCAGCAGGCGCTGGACGGACATCATGAACACTGAAGCTTTCTTT. It translates to CASRRWTDIMNTEAFF.

The chain couples TRBV7-9 to TRBJ1-6; TRBD1 might be the D (6 bases). This CDR3 has 14 amino acids. Germline V gene lookup returns CDR1 SEHNR and CDR2 FQNEAQ (reference sequence). V gave up 3 bases and J gave up 7 bases, with 10 bases separating them. The CDR3 is CASSLLQGNSPLHF. CDR3 DNA sequence: TGTGCCAGCAGCTTGTTACAGGGAAATTCACCCCTCCACTTT.

The rearrangement uses TRBV7-3 and TRBJ2-1; unclear D gene. The V gene lost 5 bases and the J gene lost 5 bases, with 10 bases spanning the gap. This CDR3 has 13 amino acids. Germline CDR1 is SGHTA and CDR2 is FQGTGA. The CDR3 coding sequence is TGTGCCAGCAGCCCAGCGACCGACAATGAGCAGTTCTTC. It encodes CASSPATDNEQFF. Full variable domain (rest looked up from reference TRBV7-3 and TRBJ2-1): GAGVSQTPSNKVTEKGKYVELRCDPISGHTALYWYRQSLGQGPEFLIYFQGTGAADDSGLPNDRFFAVRPEGSVSTLKIQRTERGDSAVYLCASSPATDNEQFFGPGTRLTVL.

V and J are TRBV6-1 and TRBJ1-6, with TRBD1 as a possible D gene (6 bases). The ends were cut back, 9 bases at V and 6 bases at J, with 9 bases in the middle. Germline V gene lookup returns CDR1 MNHNS and CDR2 SASEGT. CDR3 length: 12 residues. In nucleotides, the CDR3 is TGTGCCAGTGGACAGCCTAATTCACCCCTCCACTTT. As protein: CASGQPNSPLHF.

This chain connects TRBV15 to TRBJ1-2; D call uncertain. CDR3 length equals 15 residues. With 2 bases removed from V and 4 bases from J, the gap between germline ends came to 14 bases. Germline values: CDR1 LNHNV, CDR2 YYDKDF (reference sequence). The chain's CDR3 is CATSRSVGGSYGYTF. The CDR3 DNA sequence: TGTGCCACCAGCAGATCGGTGGGAGGGAGCTATGGCTACACCTTC.

This chain connects TRBV6-1 to TRBJ2-1; 7 nucleotides align to TRBD2. CDR1 is MNHNS, CDR2 SASEGT, per germline. The CDR3 has 15 residues. V was clipped by 4 bases and J by 9 bases; unmatched bases: 12. CDR3 DNA: TGTGCCAGCAGTGCGGGAAGCGGGGTGCAGGGTGAGCAGTTCTTC. This gives the protein CASSAGSGVQGEQFF.

The rearrangement uses TRBV5-1 and TRBJ2-5; 7 positions match TRBD1. The J call is doubtful: the DNA matches TRBJ2-7 better. This CDR3 is built from 16 residues. CDR1 and CDR2 from the germline V gene are SGHRS and YFSETQ. The CDR3: CASSRPSRDSPYEQYF. The CDR3 region has the DNA TGCGCCAGCAGCCGGCCTTCCCGGGACAGTCCCTACGAGCAGTACTTC.

This chain uses TRBV9 with TRBJ1-2; 10 nucleotides match TRBD1. This CDR3 contains 16 residues. Germline lookup yields CDR1 SGDLS and CDR2 YYNGEE. V lost 0 bases and J lost 8; bases outside the gene matches: 10. The CDR3 loop is CASSVDPADRGGGYTF. The CDR3 DNA is TGTGCCAGCAGCGTAGATCCAGCGGACAGGGGGGGAGGCTACACCTTC.

The V and J genes are TRBV9 and TRBJ1-1; 8 bases align to TRBD1. This CDR3 has 14 amino acids. Germline V CDR1 and CDR2: SGDLS, YYNGEE. Trimming at V came to 2 bases and at J to 7 bases, leaving 7 bases not matched to a gene. CDR3 nucleotides: TGTGCCAGCAGCGTCCTAACAGGGGGAGGTGAAGCTTTCTTT. Protein product: CASSVLTGGGEAFF.

This chain uses TRBV25-1 with TRBJ1-4; a possible D gene is TRBD1 (6 bases). The germline V gene has CDR1 MGHDK and CDR2 SYGVNS. Between the trimmed V and J ends, which lost 6 bases and 7 bases, there was a span of 12 bases. The CDR3 sequence is 13 residues long. The CDR3 region is CASSNREGEKLFF. CDR3 coding DNA: TGTGCCAGCAGCAACAGGGAGGGTGAAAAACTGTTTTTT.

The CDR3 DNA is TGTGCCAGCAGCGGGACTAGCGGGGTAGACACAGATACGCAGTATTTT. The encoded protein is CASSGTSGVDTDTQYF. V is TRBV7-9 and J is TRBJ2-3; 13 bases match TRBD2. The CDR3 is 16 residues long. Germline-derived CDR1 and CDR2 are SEHNR and FQNEAQ (reference sequence). J gave up 2 bases and V 5 bases, and 4 bases lay outside the gene matches.

This clone showed up just once. The CDR3: CASTFRRELFYEQYF. The CDR3 DNA reads as TGTGCCAGCACCTTTCGTCGGGAGCTTTTCTACGAGCAGTACTTC. This chain connects TRBV5-6 to TRBJ2-7, with D perhaps matching TRBD2 (6 bases). Trimming took off 6 bases at V and 3 bases at J, with 19 bases between the two ends. Germline CDR1 SGHDT, CDR2 YYEEEE. The CDR3 length is 15 residues.

The chain carries TRBV6-1 and TRBJ1-2; D is unclear. The V end lost 1 base, the J end lost 8 bases, and 14 bases lay between the germline ends. The germline V gene has CDR1 MNHNS and CDR2 SASEGT. The CDR3 is 14 residues long. In DNA form, the CDR3 reads TGTGCCAGCAGTGAAGAGGTAGGGAGCTTCGGCTACACCTTC. Encoded protein: CASSEEVGSFGYTF.

V is TRBV7-9 and J is TRBJ1-2; possibly TRBD1 for D (6 bases). There are 13 residues in the CDR3. CDR1 SEHNR and CDR2 FQNEAQ come from the germline V gene (reference sequence). V was cut by 1 base and J by 6 bases, with 9 bases left in between. The CDR3 protein is CASSLDRADGYTF. CDR3 in DNA: TGTGCCAGCAGCTTAGACAGGGCCGATGGCTACACCTTC.

The genes are TRBV7-9 and TRBJ1-1, with TRBD1 matching over 7 bases. J was trimmed by 3 bases and V by 8 bases; bases with no gene match: 12. From germline, CDR1 is SEHNR and CDR2 FQNEAQ (reference sequence). CDR3 length: 15 amino acids. The CDR3 coding sequence is TGTGCCAGCTCCCGGATGGGACAGCTCTACACTGAAGCTTTCTTT. This translates into CASSRMGQLYTEAFF.

This rearrangement joins TRBV19 to TRBJ2-2; D is possibly TRBD2 (6 bases). Trimming shortened V by 5 bases and J by 1 base, and 11 bases separated the two germline ends. CDR3 size: 15 residues. Germline V lookup: CDR1 LNHDA, CDR2 SQIVND (reference sequence). The DNA for the CDR3 is TGTGCCAGTAGTTTAGGAGGGATGAACACCGGGGAGCTGTTTTTT. Its translation is CASSLGGMNTGELFF.

The CDR3 bases are TGTGCCAGCAGTAAGCAAGGGGGTAAGGGTTCACCCCTCCACTTT. Its translation is CASSKQGGKGSPLHF. This chain uses TRBV27 with TRBJ1-6; D perhaps matches TRBD1 (6 bases). Germline CDR1 MNHEY, CDR2 SMNVEV (reference sequence). V was clipped by 5 bases and J by 9 bases, with 17 bases between them. This CDR3 comprises 15 residues.